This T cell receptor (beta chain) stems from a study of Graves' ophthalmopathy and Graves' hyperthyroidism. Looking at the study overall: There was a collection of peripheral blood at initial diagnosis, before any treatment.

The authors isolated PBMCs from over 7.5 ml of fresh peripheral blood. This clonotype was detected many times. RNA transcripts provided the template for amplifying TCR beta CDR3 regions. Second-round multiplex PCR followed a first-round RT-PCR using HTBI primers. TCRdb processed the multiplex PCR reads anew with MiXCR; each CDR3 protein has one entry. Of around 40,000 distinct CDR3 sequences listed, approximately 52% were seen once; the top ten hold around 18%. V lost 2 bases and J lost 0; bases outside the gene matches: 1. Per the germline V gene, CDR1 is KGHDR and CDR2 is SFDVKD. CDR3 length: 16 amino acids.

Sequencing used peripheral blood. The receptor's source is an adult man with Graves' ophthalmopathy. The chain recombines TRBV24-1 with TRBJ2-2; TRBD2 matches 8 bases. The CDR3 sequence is CATSDYSGANTGELFF. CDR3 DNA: TGTGCCACCAGTGATTATAGCGGGGCGAACACCGGGGAGCTGTTTTTT.